A single sample gave rise to the 20 T cell receptor beta chains below, sequenced in a study of T cell changes during pregnancy in multiple sclerosis. Method: immunoSEQ multiplex PCR; TCRdb's copy keeps in-frame clones and lacks some. Seen here are some 60,000 clones, about 91% observed once, and the top ten hold 0.65% to 1%. The material was peripheral blood, obtained before pregnancy. The receptors were sampled from a female donor with multiple sclerosis, enrolled in a pregnancy study.

The gene calls are TRBV6-1 and TRBJ2-5; TRBD1 aligns across 8 bases. CDR3 size: 19 residues. Trimming at V came to 2 bases and at J to 5 bases, leaving 19 bases not matched to a gene. In germline, CDR1 is MNHNS, CDR2 SASEGT. CDR3 sequence (DNA): TGTGCCAGCAGTGAAAGGGGCCGAAGAGAGAGTTACAGGGGGGAGACCCAGTACTTC. This encodes CASSERGRRESYRGETQYF.

The CDR3 region has the DNA TGCAGCGTTGAAGATCAAGTAAAGGGGGGGGAGCAGTTCTTC. Its translation is CSVEDQVKGGEQFF. V gene TRBV29-1 combines with J gene TRBJ2-1; TRBD2 might be the D (7 bases). Germline values: CDR1 SQVTM, CDR2 ANQGSEA. Trimming removed 0 bases from V and 10 bases from J, with 16 bases in between. The CDR3 length is 14 residues.

This clone was observed a single time. The gene calls are TRBV27 and TRBJ1-5; D is unclear. Trimming removed 3 bases at V and 7 bases at J, with 13 bases between. The CDR3 sequence is 14 residues long. Germline V lookup: CDR1 MNHEY, CDR2 SMNVEV (reference sequence). The CDR3 nucleotides read TGTGCCAGCAGTTTTCGACCGAGGGAACAGCCCCAGCATTTT. This translates into CASSFRPREQPQHF.

The chain employs TRBV7-3 and TRBJ2-1, with 9 bases matching TRBD2. V was pared by 5 bases and J by 4 bases, with 3 bases of the junction left unmatched. Germline V gene lookup returns CDR1 SGHTA and CDR2 FQGTGA. This CDR3 comprises 14 residues. This chain's CDR3 is CASSQSGGYNEQFF. The CDR3 region has the DNA TGTGCCAGCAGCCAAAGCGGGGGGTACAATGAGCAGTTCTTC.

The rearrangement uses TRBV5-6 and TRBJ1-1, with a weak D call TRBD1 (6 bases). The ends were cut back, 2 bases at V and 5 bases at J, with 19 bases in the middle. The CDR3 runs 16 residues. Germline V gives CDR1 SGHDT, CDR2 YYEEEE. The CDR3 sequence is CASSFSALGGETEAFF. In DNA, the CDR3 is TGTGCCAGCAGCTTCTCGGCCCTAGGGGGGGAGACTGAAGCTTTCTTT.

The chain couples TRBV7-2 to TRBJ2-3; TRBD1 matches at 8 bases. After removal of 5 bases from V and 0 bases from J, the junction contained 1 base not matched to a gene. The CDR3 sequence is 14 residues long. The V gene's germline CDR1 is SGHTA and CDR2 FQGNSA. CDR3 sequence (DNA): TGTGCCAGCAGCCGGGACAGGAGCACAGATACGCAGTATTTT. Translating it yields CASSRDRSTDTQYF.

The chain recombines TRBV11-2 with TRBJ1-2; 7 nucleotides align to TRBD1. The V gene end was trimmed by 2 bases and the J gene end by 7 bases; junction bases not matched to a gene: 10. Germline CDR1 and CDR2: SGHAT and FQNNGV. The CDR3 spans 15 residues. The CDR3 loop reads CASSLTGGTAGGYTF. CDR3 DNA sequence: TGTGCCAGCAGCTTAACAGGCGGGACAGCTGGTGGCTACACCTTC.

The rearrangement links TRBV18 to TRBJ2-2, with D perhaps matching TRBD1 (5 bases). The length of the CDR3 is 13 residues. V was trimmed by 4 bases and J by 6 bases, leaving 9 bases between them. Germline lookup yields CDR1 KGHSH and CDR2 LQKENI. CDR3 region: CASSLPGSGELFF. The CDR3 coding sequence is TGTGCCAGCTCACTCCCAGGGTCCGGGGAGCTGTTTTTT.

This chain links TRBV25-1 with TRBJ2-5, with 8 nucleotides matching TRBD1. V dropped 8 bases and J dropped 5; count of bases not matched to a gene: 7. The CDR3 spans 13 residues. Per the germline V gene, CDR1 is MGHDK and CDR2 is SYGVNS. The CDR3 loop reads CASRQGARETQYF. CDR3 sequence (DNA): TGTGCCAGCCGTCAGGGGGCTCGCGAGACCCAGTACTTC.

V usage is TRBV6-5 and J usage is TRBJ2-7, with 7 bases matching TRBD2. This CDR3 has 14 residues. The trim removed 7 bases at V and 3 bases at J, leaving 9 bases unmatched. Germline V gene sequence: CDR1 MNHEY, CDR2 SVGAGI. The CDR3 nucleotides are TGTGCCAGCACCCCTTCCGGGGGGATCTACGAGCAGTACTTC. This translates into CASTPSGGIYEQYF.

V is TRBV7-7 and J is TRBJ2-2; TRBD2 aligns across 11 bases. CDR1 and CDR2 (germline): SSHAT, FNYEAQ (reference sequence). This CDR3 comprises 15 residues. The junction had 3 bases not matched to a gene; V was cut back by 5 bases and J by 4 bases. CDR3 nucleotides: TGTGCCAGCAGCCAAGGACTAGCGGGCACCGGGGAGCTGTTTTTT. This encodes CASSQGLAGTGELFF.

This sequence joins TRBV9 and TRBJ1-1; 7 nucleotides line up with TRBD1. The ends lost 3 bases at V and 3 bases at J; junction bases unmatched: 11. The V gene's germline CDR1 is SGDLS and CDR2 YYNGEE. The CDR3 consists of 16 residues. CDR3 sequence: CASSAGDRIYHTEAFF. CDR3 in DNA: TGTGCCAGCAGCGCTGGGGACAGAATATACCACACTGAAGCTTTCTTT. The full variable domain, its missing parts supplied by reference TRBV9 and TRBJ1-1, is DSGVTQTPKHLITATGQRVTLRCSPRSGDLSVYWYQQSLDQGLQFLIQYYNGEERAKGNILERFSAQQFPDLHSELNLSSLELGDSALYFCASSAGDRIYHTEAFFGQGTRLTVV.

This chain's CDR3 is CASSPTGQGASGYTF. CDR3 nucleotide sequence: TGTGCCAGCAGTCCCACGGGACAGGGGGCCAGCGGCTACACCTTC. The chain links TRBV25-1 to TRBJ1-2; 12 bases align to TRBD1. Germline CDR1 reads MGHDK; CDR2 reads SYGVNS. V was clipped by 5 bases and J by 8 bases; unmatched bases: 9. CDR3 length: 15 amino acids.

This chain uses TRBV27 with TRBJ2-7; 8 nucleotides align to TRBD1. The CDR3 covers 13 residues. The J segment lost 3 bases and the V segment lost 4 bases, leaving 2 bases of the junction unmatched. Germline CDR1 MNHEY, CDR2 SMNVEV (reference sequence). CDR3 sequence (DNA): TGTGCCAGCAGTTGGACAGGGCGCTACGAGCAGTACTTC. Its translation: CASSWTGRYEQYF.

This sequence joins TRBV27 and TRBJ2-7, with TRBD2 matching over 7 bases. Trimming at V came to 4 bases and at J to 0 bases, leaving 18 bases not matched to a gene. CDR3 length: 19 residues. The V gene's germline CDR1 is MNHEY and CDR2 SMNVEV (reference sequence). CDR3 loop: CASSYALRSSGLTSYEQYF. The DNA of the CDR3 is TGTGCCAGCAGTTATGCGCTGCGGTCTAGCGGTCTAACCTCCTACGAGCAGTACTTC.

The rearrangement joins TRBV19 to TRBJ2-7, with a tentative D call TRBD2 (5 bases). Germline lookup yields CDR1 LNHDA and CDR2 SQIVND (reference sequence). V was trimmed by 5 bases and J by 3 bases, leaving 17 bases between them. The CDR3 is 15 residues long. The CDR3 region has the DNA TGTGCCAGTAGTTCCCGACGAGGGAAAAACTACGAGCAGTACTTC. Residues: CASSSRRGKNYEQYF.

This chain connects TRBV9 to TRBJ2-3; TRBD2 matches at 10 bases. CDR1 and CDR2 (germline): SGDLS, YYNGEE. CDR3 length equals 16 residues. Trimming removed 2 bases from V and 0 bases from J; junction bases left unmatched: 3. As DNA, the CDR3 is TGTGCCAGCAGCGTCAGCGGGGGGGCCAGCACAGATACGCAGTATTTT. Its protein is CASSVSGGASTDTQYF.

The chain recombines TRBV25-1 with TRBJ1-2; no reliable D call. The CDR3 is 11 amino acids. Germline V gene data show CDR1 as MGHDK and CDR2 as SYGVNS. Trimming left V 5 bases short and J 2 bases short, with 3 bases between. Here the CDR3 DNA reads TGTGCCAGCAGTACAAACTATGGCTACACCTTC. Protein product: CASSTNYGYTF.

This rearrangement joins TRBV10-1 to TRBJ1-1; D is uncertain. The CDR3 has 14 residues. Germline CDR1 and CDR2: WNHNN and SYGVQD (reference sequence). The V gene lost 6 bases and the J gene lost 0 bases, with 11 bases spanning the gap. The CDR3: CASRGLTMNTEAFF. In DNA, the CDR3 is TGCGCCAGCAGGGGTCTAACTATGAACACTGAAGCTTTCTTT.

This clone was observed a few times. CDR3 coding DNA: TGTGCCAGCAGCTTTTACAGAGACACTGAAGCTTTCTTT. Amino acids: CASSFYRDTEAFF. V is TRBV5-4 and J is TRBJ1-1; D uncertain. Trimming took off 2 bases at V and 3 bases at J, with 8 bases between the two ends. This CDR3 spans 13 amino acids. CDR1 and CDR2 from the germline V gene are SGHNT and YYREEE (reference sequence).